This T cell receptor beta chain came from a study of blood T cells in healthy people across ages. The study, taken as a whole, reports: Percentage of naive T cells showed a strong correlation with TCR beta diversity. Per million T cells, the diversity of TCR beta decreased roughly linearly as age advanced.

The CDR3 is 14 residues long. Per the germline V gene, CDR1 is SQVTM and CDR2 is ANQGSEA. V lost 3 bases to trimming and J lost 10 bases; unmatched junction nucleotides: 14. Alongside a J-beta primer mix, a sample-barcoded 5' primer served in a second PCR lasting 7 to 11 cycles. Carrying 12 random nucleotides, a template-switch adaptor labeled each individual cDNA molecule. Using its own MiXCR run on the 5' RACE reads, TCRdb lists one record per CDR3 protein. The data hold about 970,000 distinct CDR3 sequences, with roughly 51% observed a single time. Extracted total RNA amounted to at least 5.5 micrograms for each sample. Concerning this clonotype: Its antigen is unidentified.

The sample taken for sequencing was blood. The chain recombines TRBV29-1 with TRBJ2-7; 8 bases agree with TRBD2. The sequence derives from a woman aged 60-75 years in good health. CDR3 loop: CSVEERQKSGSQYF. The CDR3 DNA is TGCAGCGTTGAGGAGCGGCAGAAGAGCGGGAGTCAGTACTTC.